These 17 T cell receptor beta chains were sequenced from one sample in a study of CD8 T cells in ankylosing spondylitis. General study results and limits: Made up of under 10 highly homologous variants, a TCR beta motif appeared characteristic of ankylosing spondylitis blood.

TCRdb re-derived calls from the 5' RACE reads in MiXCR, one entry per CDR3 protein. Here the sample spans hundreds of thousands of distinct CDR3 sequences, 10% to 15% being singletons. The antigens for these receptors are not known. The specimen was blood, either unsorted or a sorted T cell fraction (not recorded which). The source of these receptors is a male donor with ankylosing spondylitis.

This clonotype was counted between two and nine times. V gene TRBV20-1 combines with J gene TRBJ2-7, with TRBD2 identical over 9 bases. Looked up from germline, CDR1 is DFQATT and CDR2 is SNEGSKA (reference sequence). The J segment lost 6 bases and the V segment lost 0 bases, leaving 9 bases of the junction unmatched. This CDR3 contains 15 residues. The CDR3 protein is CSAREAAGGFSEQYF. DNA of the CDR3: TGCAGTGCTAGAGAGGCAGCGGGAGGATTCTCCGAGCAGTACTTC.

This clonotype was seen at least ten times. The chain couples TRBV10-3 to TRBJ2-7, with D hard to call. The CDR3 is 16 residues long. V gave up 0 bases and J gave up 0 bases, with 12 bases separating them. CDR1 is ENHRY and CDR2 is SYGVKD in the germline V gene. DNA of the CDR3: TGTGCCATCAGTGAGTCGAAGGGCTTTAGCTCCTACGAGCAGTACTTC. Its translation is CAISESKGFSSYEQYF.

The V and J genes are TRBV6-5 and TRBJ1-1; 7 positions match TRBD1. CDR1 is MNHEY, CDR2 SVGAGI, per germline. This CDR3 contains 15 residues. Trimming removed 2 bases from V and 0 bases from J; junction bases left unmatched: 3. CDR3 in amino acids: CASSYQTGLNTEAFF. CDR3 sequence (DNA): TGTGCCAGCAGTTACCAGACAGGGTTGAACACTGAAGCTTTCTTT.

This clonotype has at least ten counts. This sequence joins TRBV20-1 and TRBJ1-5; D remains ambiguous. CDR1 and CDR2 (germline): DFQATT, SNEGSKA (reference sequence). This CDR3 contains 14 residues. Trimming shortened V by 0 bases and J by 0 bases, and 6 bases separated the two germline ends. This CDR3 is CSARDPYSNQPQHF. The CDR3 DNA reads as TGCAGTGCTAGAGACCCTTATAGCAATCAGCCCCAGCATTTT.

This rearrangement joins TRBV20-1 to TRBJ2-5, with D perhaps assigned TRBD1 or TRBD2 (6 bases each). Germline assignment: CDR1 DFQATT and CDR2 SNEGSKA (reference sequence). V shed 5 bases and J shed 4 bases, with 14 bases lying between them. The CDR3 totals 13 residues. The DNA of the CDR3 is TGCAGTGCTCCGAGGGGGGAAGGAGAGACCCAGTACTTC. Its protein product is CSAPRGEGETQYF.

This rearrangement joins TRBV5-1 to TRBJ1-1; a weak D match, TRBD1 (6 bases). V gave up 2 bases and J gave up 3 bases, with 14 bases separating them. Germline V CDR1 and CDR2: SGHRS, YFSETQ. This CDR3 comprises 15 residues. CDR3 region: CASSFIGQRYTEAFF. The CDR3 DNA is TGCGCCAGCAGCTTCATCGGACAGAGATACACTGAAGCTTTCTTT.

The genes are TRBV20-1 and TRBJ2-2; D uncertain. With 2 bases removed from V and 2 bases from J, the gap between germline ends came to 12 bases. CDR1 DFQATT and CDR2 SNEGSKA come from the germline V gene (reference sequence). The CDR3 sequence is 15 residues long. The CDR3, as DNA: TGCAGTGCTAGAAAAGGAGCCAGCAACACCGGGGAGCTGTTTTTT. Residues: CSARKGASNTGELFF.

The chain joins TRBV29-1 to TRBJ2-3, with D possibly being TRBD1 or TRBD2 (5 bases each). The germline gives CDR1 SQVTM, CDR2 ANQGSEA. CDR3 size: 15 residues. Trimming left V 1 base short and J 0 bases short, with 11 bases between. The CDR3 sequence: CSVEAGTASTDTQYF. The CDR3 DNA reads TGCAGCGTTGAAGCGGGGACGGCTAGCACAGATACGCAGTATTTT.

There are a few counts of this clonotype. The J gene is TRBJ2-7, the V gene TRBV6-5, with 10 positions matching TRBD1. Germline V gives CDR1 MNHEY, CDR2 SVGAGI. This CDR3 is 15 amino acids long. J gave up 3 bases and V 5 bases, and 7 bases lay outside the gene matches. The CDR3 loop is CASSQSTGGYYEQYF. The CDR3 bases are TGTGCCAGCAGTCAGTCGACAGGGGGCTACTACGAGCAGTACTTC.

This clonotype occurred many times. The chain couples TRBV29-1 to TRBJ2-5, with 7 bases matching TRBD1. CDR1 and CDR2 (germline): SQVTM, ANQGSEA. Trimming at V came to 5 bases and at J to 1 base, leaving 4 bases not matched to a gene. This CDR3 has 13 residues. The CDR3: CSVTTGIQETQYF. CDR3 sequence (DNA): TGCAGCGTTACGACAGGGATCCAAGAGACCCAGTACTTC.

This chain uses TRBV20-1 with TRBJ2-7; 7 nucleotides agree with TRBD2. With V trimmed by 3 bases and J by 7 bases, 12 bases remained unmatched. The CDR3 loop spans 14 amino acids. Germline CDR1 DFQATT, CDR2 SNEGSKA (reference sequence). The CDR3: CSASFASGSKEQYF. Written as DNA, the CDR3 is TGCAGTGCTAGTTTTGCTAGCGGTTCAAAGGAGCAGTACTTC.

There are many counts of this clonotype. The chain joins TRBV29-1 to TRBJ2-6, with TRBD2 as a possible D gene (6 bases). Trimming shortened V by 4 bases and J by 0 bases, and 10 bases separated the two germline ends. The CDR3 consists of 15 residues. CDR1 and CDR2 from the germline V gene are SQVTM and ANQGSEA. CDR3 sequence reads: CSVGSGGSGANVLTF. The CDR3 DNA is TGCAGCGTTGGATCCGGGGGCTCTGGGGCCAACGTCCTGACTTTC. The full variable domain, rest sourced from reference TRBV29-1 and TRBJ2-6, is SAVISQKPSRDICQRGTSLTIQCQVDSQVTMMFWYRQQPGQSLTLIATANQGSEATYESGFVIDKFPISRPNLTFSTLTVSNMSPEDSSIYLCSVGSGGSGANVLTFGAGSRLTVL.

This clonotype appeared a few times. The CDR3 region is CASSIDARTDTQYF. CDR3 DNA sequence: TGTGCCAGTAGTATAGACGCGCGCACAGATACGCAGTATTTT. The genes are TRBV19 and TRBJ2-3; D unclear. Germline V gene data show CDR1 as LNHDA and CDR2 as SQIVND (reference sequence). The CDR3 length is 14 residues. The V and J ends lost 0 bases and 1 base respectively, with 5 bases between them.

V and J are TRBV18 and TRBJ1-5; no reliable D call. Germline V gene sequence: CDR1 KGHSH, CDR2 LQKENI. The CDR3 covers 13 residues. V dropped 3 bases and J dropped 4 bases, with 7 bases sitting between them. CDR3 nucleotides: TGTGCCAGCTCACCTCATGAGAATCAGCCCCAGCATTTT. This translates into CASSPHENQPQHF. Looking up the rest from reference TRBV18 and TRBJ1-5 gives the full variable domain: NAGVMQNPRHLVRRRGQEARLRCSPMKGHSHVYWYRQLPEEGLKFMVYLQKENIIDESGMPKERFSAEFPKEGPSILRIQQVVRGDSAAYFCASSPHENQPQHFGDGTRLSIL.

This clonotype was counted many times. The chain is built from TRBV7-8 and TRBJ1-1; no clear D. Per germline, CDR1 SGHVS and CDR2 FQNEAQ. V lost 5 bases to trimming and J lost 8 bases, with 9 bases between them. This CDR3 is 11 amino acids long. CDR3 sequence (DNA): TGTGCCAGCAGCACGGGCTACGAAGCTTTCTTT. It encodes CASSTGYEAFF.

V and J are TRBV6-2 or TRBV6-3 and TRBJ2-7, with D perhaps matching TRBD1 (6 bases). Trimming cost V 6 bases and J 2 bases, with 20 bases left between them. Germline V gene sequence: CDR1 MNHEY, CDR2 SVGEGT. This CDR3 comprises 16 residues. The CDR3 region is CASRRQGPSSPYEQYF. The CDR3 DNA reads TGTGCCAGCAGGAGGCAGGGGCCGTCCTCGCCCTACGAGCAGTACTTC.

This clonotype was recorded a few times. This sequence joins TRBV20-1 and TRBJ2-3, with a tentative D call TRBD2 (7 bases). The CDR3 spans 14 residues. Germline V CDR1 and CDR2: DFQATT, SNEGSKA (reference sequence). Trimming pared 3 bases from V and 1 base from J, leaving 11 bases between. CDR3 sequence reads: CSASGGARTDTQYF. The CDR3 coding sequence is TGCAGTGCTAGTGGGGGGGCGCGCACAGATACGCAGTATTTT.